This T cell receptor beta chain emerged from a study of cytomegalovirus exposure and HLA in healthy donors. Study conclusions and caveats: The number of N-insertions in an Asian-associated ancestry cluster was reportedly below the 666-donor mean in a later analysis. In a later analysis, compared with equally common non-associated chains, HLA-associated beta chains were more expanded.

Whereas donors were nominally healthy upon sampling, unrecorded immune exposures were probable. With 60 Vbeta and 13 Jbeta primers, the PCR was carried out. TCRdb's copy holds only in-frame clones and misses some; the assay was immunoSEQ multiplex PCR. The sample includes around 100,000 clones, roughly three quarters of them seen just once. In regard to this clone: What it recognizes is unknown.

This sequence originates from a woman aged 55-70 years in good health and CMV-seropositive. Sequenced: PBMCs.

The CDR3 DNA follows: TGTGCCAGCAGCCCGGGACTCCAAAACACCGGGGAGCTGTTTTTT. It yields the protein CASSPGLQNTGELFF. V is TRBV11-2 and J is TRBJ2-2, with D possibly TRBD2 on 6 matching bases. This CDR3 contains 15 residues. V was cut by 5 bases and J by 2 bases, with 12 bases left in between. The germline V gene has CDR1 SGHAT and CDR2 FQNNGV.